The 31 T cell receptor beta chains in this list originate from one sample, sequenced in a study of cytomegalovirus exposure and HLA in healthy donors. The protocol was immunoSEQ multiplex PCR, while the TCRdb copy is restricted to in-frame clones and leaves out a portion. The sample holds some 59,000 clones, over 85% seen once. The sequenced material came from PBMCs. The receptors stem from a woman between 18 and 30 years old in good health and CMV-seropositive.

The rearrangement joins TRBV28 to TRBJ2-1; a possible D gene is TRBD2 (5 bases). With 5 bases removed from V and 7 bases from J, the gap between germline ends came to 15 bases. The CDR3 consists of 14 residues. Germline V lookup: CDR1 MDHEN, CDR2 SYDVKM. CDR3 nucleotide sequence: TGTGCCAGCAGTCTACCCAAGGGAGCAAATGAGCAGTTCTTC. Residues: CASSLPKGANEQFF.

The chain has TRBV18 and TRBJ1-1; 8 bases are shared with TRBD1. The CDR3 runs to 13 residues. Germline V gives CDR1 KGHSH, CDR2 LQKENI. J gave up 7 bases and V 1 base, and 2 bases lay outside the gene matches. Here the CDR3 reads CASSPLGTGEAFF. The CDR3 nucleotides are TGTGCCAGCTCACCACTGGGGACAGGTGAAGCTTTCTTT.

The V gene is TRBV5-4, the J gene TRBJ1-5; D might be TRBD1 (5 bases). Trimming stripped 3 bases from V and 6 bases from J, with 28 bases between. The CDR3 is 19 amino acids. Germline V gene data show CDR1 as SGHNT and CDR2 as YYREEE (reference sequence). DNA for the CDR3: TGTGCCAGCAGCTCGGATTTGGGGGGGGAAAGGCGGCTGGGTCAGCCCCAGCATTTT. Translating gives CASSSDLGGERRLGQPQHF.

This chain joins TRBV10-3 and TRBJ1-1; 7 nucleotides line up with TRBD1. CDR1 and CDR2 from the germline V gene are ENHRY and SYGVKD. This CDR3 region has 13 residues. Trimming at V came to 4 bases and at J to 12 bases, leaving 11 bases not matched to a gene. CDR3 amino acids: CAISVKGGAGPFF. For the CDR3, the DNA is TGTGCCATCAGTGTTAAAGGGGGCGCGGGGCCTTTCTTT.

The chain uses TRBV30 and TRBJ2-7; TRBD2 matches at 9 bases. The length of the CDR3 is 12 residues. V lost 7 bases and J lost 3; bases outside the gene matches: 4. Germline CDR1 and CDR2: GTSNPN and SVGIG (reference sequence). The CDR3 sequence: CASKRGVYEQYF. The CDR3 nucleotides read TGTGCCTCGAAGCGGGGGGTCTACGAGCAGTACTTC.

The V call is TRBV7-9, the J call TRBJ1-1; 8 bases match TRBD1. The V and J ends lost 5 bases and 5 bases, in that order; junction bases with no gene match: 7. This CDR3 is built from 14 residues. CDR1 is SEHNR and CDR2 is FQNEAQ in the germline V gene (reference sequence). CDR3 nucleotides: TGTGCCAGCAGCCCGCCAGGGGGCAGAACTGAAGCTTTCTTT. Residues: CASSPPGGRTEAFF.

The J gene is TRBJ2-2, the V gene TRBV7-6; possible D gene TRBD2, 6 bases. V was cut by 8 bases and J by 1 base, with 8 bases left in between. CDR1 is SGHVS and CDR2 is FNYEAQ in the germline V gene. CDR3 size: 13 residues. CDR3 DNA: TGTGCCAGCGGAGCGGGGAACACCGGGGAGCTGTTTTTT. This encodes CASGAGNTGELFF.

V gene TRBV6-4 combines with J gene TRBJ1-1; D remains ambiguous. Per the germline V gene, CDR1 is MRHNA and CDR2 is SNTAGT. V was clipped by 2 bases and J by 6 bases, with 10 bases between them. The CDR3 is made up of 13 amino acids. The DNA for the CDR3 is TGTGCCAGCAGTGACCGGTCGGGAGCTGAAGCTTTCTTT. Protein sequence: CASSDRSGAEAFF.

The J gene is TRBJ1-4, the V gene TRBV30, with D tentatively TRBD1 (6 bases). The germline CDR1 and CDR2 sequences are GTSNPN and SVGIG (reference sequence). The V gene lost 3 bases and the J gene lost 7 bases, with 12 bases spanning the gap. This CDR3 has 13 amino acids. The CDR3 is CAWSLQGGEKLFF. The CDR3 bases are TGTGCCTGGAGCCTACAGGGCGGTGAAAAACTGTTTTTT.

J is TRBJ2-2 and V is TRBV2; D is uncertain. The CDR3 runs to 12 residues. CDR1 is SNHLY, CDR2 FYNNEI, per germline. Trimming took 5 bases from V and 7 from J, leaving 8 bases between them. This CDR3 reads CASSRAGGELFF. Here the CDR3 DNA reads TGTGCCAGCAGTCGCGCCGGCGGGGAGCTGTTTTTT.

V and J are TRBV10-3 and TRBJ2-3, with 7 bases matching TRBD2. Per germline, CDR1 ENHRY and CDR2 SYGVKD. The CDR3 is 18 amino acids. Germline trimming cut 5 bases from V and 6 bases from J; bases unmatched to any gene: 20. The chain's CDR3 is CAISLEGSSGGGGDTQYF. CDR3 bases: TGTGCCATCAGTCTGGAGGGGTCTAGCGGCGGAGGAGGGGATACGCAGTATTTT.

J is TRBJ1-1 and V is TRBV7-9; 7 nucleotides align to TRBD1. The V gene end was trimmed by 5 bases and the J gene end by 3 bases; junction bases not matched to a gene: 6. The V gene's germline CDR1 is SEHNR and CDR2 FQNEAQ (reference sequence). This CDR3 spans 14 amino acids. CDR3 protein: CASSLRGAYTEAFF. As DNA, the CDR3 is TGTGCCAGCAGCCTCAGGGGGGCTTACACTGAAGCTTTCTTT. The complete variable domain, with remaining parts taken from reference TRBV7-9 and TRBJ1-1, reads DTGVSQNPRHKITKRGQNVTFRCDPISEHNRLYWYRQTLGQGPEFLTYFQNEAQLEKSRLLSDRFSAERPKGSFSTLEIQRTEQGDSAMYLCASSLRGAYTEAFFGQGTRLTVV.

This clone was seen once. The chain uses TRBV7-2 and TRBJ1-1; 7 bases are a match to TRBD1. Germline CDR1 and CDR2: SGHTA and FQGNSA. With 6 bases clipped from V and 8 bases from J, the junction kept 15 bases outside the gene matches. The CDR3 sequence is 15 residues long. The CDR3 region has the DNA TGTGCCAGCAGACGTACGACAGGGACGAACAACGAAGCTTTCTTT. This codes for CASRRTTGTNNEAFF. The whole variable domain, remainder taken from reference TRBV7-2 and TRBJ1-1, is GAGVSQSPSNKVTEKGKDVELRCDPISGHTALYWYRQSLGQGLEFLIYFQGNSAPDKSGLPSDRFSAERTGGSVSTLTIQRTQQEDSAVYLCASRRTTGTNNEAFFGQGTRLTVV.

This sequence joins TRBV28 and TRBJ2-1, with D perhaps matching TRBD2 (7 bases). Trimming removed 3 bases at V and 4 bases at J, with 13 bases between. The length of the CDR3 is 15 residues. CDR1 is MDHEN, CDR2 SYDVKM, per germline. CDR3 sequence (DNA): TGTGCCAGCAGTTTTTCCGGGGGGCTGTACAATGAGCAGTTCTTC. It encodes CASSFSGGLYNEQFF.

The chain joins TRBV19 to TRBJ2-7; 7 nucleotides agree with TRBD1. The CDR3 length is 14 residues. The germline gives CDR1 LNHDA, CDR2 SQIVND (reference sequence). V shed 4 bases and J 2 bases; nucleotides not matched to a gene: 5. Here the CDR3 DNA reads TGTGCCAGTAGTACACGACAGGGACCCTACGAGCAGTACTTC. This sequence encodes CASSTRQGPYEQYF.

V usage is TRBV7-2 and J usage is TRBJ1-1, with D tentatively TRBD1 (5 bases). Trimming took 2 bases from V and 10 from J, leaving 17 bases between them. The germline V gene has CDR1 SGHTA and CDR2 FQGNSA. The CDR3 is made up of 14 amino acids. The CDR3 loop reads CASSLSVGDFVAFF. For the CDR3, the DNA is TGTGCCAGCAGCTTAAGTGTAGGGGACTTCGTAGCTTTCTTT.

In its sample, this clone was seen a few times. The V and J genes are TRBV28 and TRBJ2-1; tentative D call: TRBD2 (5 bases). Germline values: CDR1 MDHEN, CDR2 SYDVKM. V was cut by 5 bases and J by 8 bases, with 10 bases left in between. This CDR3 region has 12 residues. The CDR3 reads CASSQGSDEQFF. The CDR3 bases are TGTGCCAGCAGTCAAGGGAGCGATGAGCAGTTCTTC.

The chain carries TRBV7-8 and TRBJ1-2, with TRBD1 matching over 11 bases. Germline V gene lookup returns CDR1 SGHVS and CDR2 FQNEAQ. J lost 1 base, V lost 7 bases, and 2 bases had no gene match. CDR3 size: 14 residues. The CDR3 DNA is TGTGCCAGCACCGGGACAGGGGGTAACTATGGCTACACCTTC. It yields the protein CASTGTGGNYGYTF.

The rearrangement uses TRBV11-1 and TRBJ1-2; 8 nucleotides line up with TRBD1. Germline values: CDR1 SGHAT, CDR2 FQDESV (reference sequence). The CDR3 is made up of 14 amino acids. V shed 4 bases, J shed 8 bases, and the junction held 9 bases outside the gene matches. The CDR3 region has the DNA TGTGCCAGCAGCTCCAACCCCGGGACAGGAGGCTACACCTTC. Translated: CASSSNPGTGGYTF. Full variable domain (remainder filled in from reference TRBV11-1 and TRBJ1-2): EAEVAQSPRYKITEKSQAVAFWCDPISGHATLYWYRQILGQGPELLVQFQDESVVDDSQLPKDRFSAERLKGVDSTLKIQPAELGDSAMYLCASSSNPGTGGYTFGSGTRLTVV.

Here the CDR3 reads CASSARTFSYEQYF. For the CDR3, the DNA is TGTGCCAGCAGCGCCCGGACATTTAGCTACGAGCAGTACTTC. The V and J genes are TRBV9 and TRBJ2-7; D is possibly TRBD1 (5 bases). The CDR3 covers 14 residues. V lost 3 bases to trimming and J lost 3 bases, with 13 bases between them. Germline assignment: CDR1 SGDLS and CDR2 YYNGEE.

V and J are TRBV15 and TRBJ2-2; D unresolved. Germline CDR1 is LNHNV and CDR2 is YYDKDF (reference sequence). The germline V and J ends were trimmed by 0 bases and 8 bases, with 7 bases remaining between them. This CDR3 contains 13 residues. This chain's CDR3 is CATSRDPGGELFF. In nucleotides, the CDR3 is TGTGCCACCAGCAGAGACCCCGGGGGGGAGCTGTTTTTT.

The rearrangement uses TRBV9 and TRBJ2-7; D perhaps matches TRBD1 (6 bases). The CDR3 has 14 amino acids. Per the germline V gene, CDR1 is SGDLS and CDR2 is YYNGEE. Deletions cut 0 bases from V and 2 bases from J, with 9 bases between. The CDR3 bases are TGTGCCAGCAGCGTAGACCAGGGGACCTACGAGCAGTACTTC. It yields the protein CASSVDQGTYEQYF.

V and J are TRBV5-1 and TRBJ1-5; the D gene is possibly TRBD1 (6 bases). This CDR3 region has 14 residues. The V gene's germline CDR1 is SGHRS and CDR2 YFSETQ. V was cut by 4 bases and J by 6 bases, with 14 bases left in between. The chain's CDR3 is CASSPGQGGQPQHF. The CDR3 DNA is TGCGCCAGCAGCCCGGGCCAAGGGGGTCAGCCCCAGCATTTT.

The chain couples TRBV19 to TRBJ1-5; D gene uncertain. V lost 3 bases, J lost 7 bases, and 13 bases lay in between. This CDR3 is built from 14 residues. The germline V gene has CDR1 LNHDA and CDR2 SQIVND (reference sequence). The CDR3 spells CASSIGQSRQPQHF. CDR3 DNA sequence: TGTGCCAGTAGTATTGGGCAATCGCGCCAGCCCCAGCATTTT.

The CDR3 spells CASSLNPASGAFGSPLHF. The CDR3 nucleotides read TGTGCCAGCAGTTTAAATCCCGCCTCAGGGGCGTTTGGTTCACCCCTCCACTTT. The V gene is TRBV27, the J gene TRBJ1-6; perhaps TRBD1 as D (6 bases). This CDR3 has 18 amino acids. Germline CDR1 is MNHEY and CDR2 is SMNVEV (reference sequence). The germline V and J ends were trimmed by 2 bases and 9 bases, with 23 bases remaining between them.

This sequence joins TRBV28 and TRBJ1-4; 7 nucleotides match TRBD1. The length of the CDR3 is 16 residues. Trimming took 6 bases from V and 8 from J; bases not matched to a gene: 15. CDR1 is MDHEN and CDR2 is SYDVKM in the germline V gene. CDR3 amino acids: CASSPIGDRVREKLFF. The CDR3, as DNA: TGTGCCAGCAGCCCAATCGGGGACAGAGTGAGGGAAAAACTGTTTTTT.

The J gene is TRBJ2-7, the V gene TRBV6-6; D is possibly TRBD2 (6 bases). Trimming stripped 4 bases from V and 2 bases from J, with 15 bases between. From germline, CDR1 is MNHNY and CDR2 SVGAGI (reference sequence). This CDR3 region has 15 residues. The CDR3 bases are TGTGCCAGCAGTTCATCGGGGGTCGGAACCTACGAGCAGTACTTC. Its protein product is CASSSSGVGTYEQYF.

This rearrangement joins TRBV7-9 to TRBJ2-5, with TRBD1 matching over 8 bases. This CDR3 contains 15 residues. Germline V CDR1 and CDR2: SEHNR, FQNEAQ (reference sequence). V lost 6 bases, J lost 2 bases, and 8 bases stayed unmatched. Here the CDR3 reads CASRSLGQGQETQYF. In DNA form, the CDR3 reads TGTGCCAGCAGATCCCTCGGACAGGGACAAGAGACCCAGTACTTC.

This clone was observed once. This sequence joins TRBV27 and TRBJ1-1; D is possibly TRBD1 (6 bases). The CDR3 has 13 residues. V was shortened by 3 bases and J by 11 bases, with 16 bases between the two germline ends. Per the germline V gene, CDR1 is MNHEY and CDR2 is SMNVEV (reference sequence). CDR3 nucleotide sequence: TGTGCCAGCAGTTTTATGGCGGGGGGCTGGGCTTTCTTT. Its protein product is CASSFMAGGWAFF.

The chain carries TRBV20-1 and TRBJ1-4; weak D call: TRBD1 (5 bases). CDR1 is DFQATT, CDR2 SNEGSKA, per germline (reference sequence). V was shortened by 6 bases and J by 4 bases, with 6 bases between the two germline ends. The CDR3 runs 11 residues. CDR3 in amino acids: CSARDNEKLFF. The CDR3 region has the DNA TGCAGTGCCAGGGATAATGAAAAACTGTTTTTT.

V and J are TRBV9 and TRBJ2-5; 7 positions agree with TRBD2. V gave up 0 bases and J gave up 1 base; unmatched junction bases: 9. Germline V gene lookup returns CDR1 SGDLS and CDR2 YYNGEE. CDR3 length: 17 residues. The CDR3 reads CASSVDPAGSFQETQYF. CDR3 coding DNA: TGTGCCAGCAGCGTAGATCCAGCGGGGTCTTTCCAAGAGACCCAGTACTTC.